The sequence of this T cell receptor beta chain was determined in a study of somatic mutations in cytotoxic T cells in rheumatoid arthritis. General study findings and limits: The slight TRBV07 underrepresentation in rheumatoid arthritis patients was not adjusted for multiple comparisons. The top CD8+ clone topped 20% of CD8+ cells in about an eighth of the roughly 65 patients. Neither rheumatoid arthritis patients nor age-matched healthy controls had significantly different CD8+ T-cell clonality from the other group.

Between the trimmed V and J ends, which lost 2 bases and 3 bases, there was a span of 17 bases. Germline CDR1 reads MGHRA; CDR2 reads YSYEKL. The length of the CDR3 is 16 residues. Note on this clone: Its matching antigen is unknown.

Sequencing was performed with immunoSEQ multiplex PCR; in TCRdb, only in-frame clones are kept and a portion is missing. The sample consists of under 20,000 clones, roughly 85% of them appearing once. The V gene is TRBV4-1, the J gene TRBJ2-7; D perhaps matches TRBD2 (5 bases). The sequenced sample consisted of CD8+ T cells sorted from blood. The sequence derives from a woman in her thirties or forties with rheumatoid arthritis. Here the CDR3 DNA reads TGCGCCAGCAGCCAAACTTTCCGGGAACCGTTCTACGAGCAGTACTTC. Translating it yields CASSQTFREPFYEQYF.